The 19 T cell receptor beta chains below were found in one sample sequenced in a study of identical twins. TCRdb fed the 5' RACE reads into MiXCR, producing one record per CDR3 protein. The data show 450,000 to 650,000 distinct CDR3 sequences, over 12% seen once. These data are also associated with another study on yellow fever vaccine responses in identical twins.

What was sequenced was CD4+ T cells sorted from blood. The receptor set was obtained from a woman between 18 and 29 years old in good health.

Worth noting for this clonotype: The junction and the germline gene differ at one end; a read error may be behind it. This chain uses TRBV7-9 with TRBJ2-1, with D tentatively TRBD2 (5 bases). The CDR3 runs 11 residues. Germline CDR1 reads SEHNR; CDR2 reads FQNEAQ (reference sequence). CDR3 in amino acids: CASSLAGDLYF. CDR3 nucleotides: TGTGCCAGCAGCTTAGCGGGAGACCTCTACTTC.

In this sample, this clonotype turned up a few times. V and J are TRBV5-1 and TRBJ2-3; maybe TRBD2 (5 bases). V was trimmed by 4 bases and J by 3 bases, leaving 18 bases between them. This CDR3 has 16 amino acids. From germline, CDR1 is SGHRS and CDR2 YFSETQ. CDR3 residues: CASSPQTGLATDTQYF. CDR3 in DNA: TGCGCCAGCAGCCCTCAGACTGGACTCGCGACAGATACGCAGTATTTT.

The J gene is TRBJ2-7, the V gene TRBV29-1; no firm D call. This CDR3 is built from 11 residues. Per germline, CDR1 SQVTM and CDR2 ANQGSEA. V lost 4 bases, J lost 6 bases, and 10 bases lay in between. CDR3 in DNA: TGCAGCGTTGTACAGACCGCCGAGCAGTACTTC. Residues: CSVVQTAEQYF.

The chain couples TRBV24-1 to TRBJ2-5; 9 bases fit TRBD1. Germline CDR1 KGHDR, CDR2 SFDVKD. The V segment lost 3 bases and the J segment 0 bases; nucleotides outside the gene matches: 1. The CDR3 length is 15 residues. The CDR3: CATSDGDRDQETQYF. Written as DNA, the CDR3 is TGTGCCACCAGTGATGGGGACAGGGACCAAGAGACCCAGTACTTC.

The genes are TRBV5-6 and TRBJ1-1; D gene unclear. The CDR3 runs to 15 residues. V gave up 6 bases and J gave up 5 bases, with 20 bases separating them. Per germline, CDR1 SGHDT and CDR2 YYEEEE. The CDR3 region is CASTRGEVTTTEAFF. Here the CDR3 DNA reads TGTGCCAGCACCCGAGGCGAGGTTACTACGACTGAAGCTTTCTTT.

This clonotype was detected a few times. The chain employs TRBV4-1 and TRBJ2-3, with 7 bases that match TRBD1. Germline lookup yields CDR1 MGHRA and CDR2 YSYEKL. The CDR3 spans 16 residues. V was clipped by 4 bases and J by 0 bases; unmatched bases: 7. The CDR3 spells CASSLATGSSTDTQYF. The CDR3, as DNA: TGCGCCAGCAGCCTTGCGACAGGGTCAAGCACAGATACGCAGTATTTT.

This clonotype showed up just once. The J gene is TRBJ2-7, the V gene TRBV10-3; D perhaps matches TRBD2 (6 bases). Trimming pared 1 base from V and 2 bases from J, leaving 12 bases between. CDR1 ENHRY and CDR2 SYGVKD come from the germline V gene. The CDR3 totals 15 residues. CDR3 region: CAISEYGGETYEQYF. The CDR3 DNA reads as TGTGCCATCAGTGAGTACGGAGGGGAGACCTACGAGCAGTACTTC.

Only a few counts were recorded for this clonotype. V usage is TRBV6-1 and J usage is TRBJ1-4; D is perhaps TRBD1 (5 bases). The CDR3 is 14 amino acids. From germline, CDR1 is MNHNS and CDR2 SASEGT. Trimming left V 6 bases short and J 6 bases short, with 14 bases between. For the CDR3, the DNA is TGTGCCAGCAGGCGCGGGGCCCTATATGAAAAACTGTTTTTT. It translates to CASRRGALYEKLFF.

The chain joins TRBV15 to TRBJ2-1, with D tentatively TRBD1 (5 bases). The CDR3 runs 17 residues. The germline gives CDR1 LNHNV, CDR2 YYDKDF (reference sequence). Trimming removed 2 bases at V and 0 bases at J, with 14 bases between. In nucleotides, the CDR3 is TGTGCCACCAGCAGATCGCAGGGTACGATCTCCTACAATGAGCAGTTCTTC. Translating it yields CATSRSQGTISYNEQFF.

The J gene is TRBJ1-1, the V gene TRBV7-9; D gene unclear. There are 11 residues in the CDR3. V lost 5 bases and J 7 bases, leaving 8 bases between the germline ends. CDR1 is SEHNR, CDR2 FQNEAQ, per germline (reference sequence). The CDR3 is CASSPAVEAFF. DNA for the CDR3: TGTGCCAGCAGCCCCGCGGTTGAAGCTTTCTTT.

At least ten counts were recorded for this clonotype. The CDR3 DNA reads TGCGCCAGCAGCTTGGGGGACAGAAATTCACCCCTCCACTTT. It translates to CASSLGDRNSPLHF. The chain employs TRBV5-1 and TRBJ1-6, with 7 bases aligning to TRBD1. With V trimmed by 0 bases and J by 7 bases, 1 base remained unmatched. CDR3 length equals 14 residues. Per the germline V gene, CDR1 is SGHRS and CDR2 is YFSETQ.

CDR3 sequence: CSARTGVGNTIYF. CDR3 sequence (DNA): TGCAGCGCCCGAACAGGGGTCGGAAACACCATATATTTT. V usage is TRBV29-1 and J usage is TRBJ1-3, with 7 positions matching TRBD1. Germline loops: CDR1 SQVTM, CDR2 ANQGSEA. Trimming at V came to 7 bases and at J to 4 bases, leaving 7 bases not matched to a gene. This CDR3 is built from 13 residues. Full variable domain (outside the CDR3, taken from reference TRBV29-1 and TRBJ1-3): SAVISQKPSRDICQRGTSLTIQCQVDSQVTMMFWYRQQPGQSLTLIATANQGSEATYESGFVIDKFPISRPNLTFSTLTVSNMSPEDSSIYLCSARTGVGNTIYFGEGSWLTVV.

The table lists this clonotype with a few counts. The J gene is TRBJ2-1, the V gene TRBV7-9; 11 nucleotides line up with TRBD2. CDR3 length: 16 residues. V shed 1 base and J 9 bases; nucleotides not matched to a gene: 8. The germline gives CDR1 SEHNR, CDR2 FQNEAQ (reference sequence). This CDR3 reads CASSLVAGTSGGEQFF. CDR3 bases: TGTGCCAGCAGCTTAGTCGCTGGGACTAGCGGAGGTGAGCAGTTCTTC.

This clonotype was counted between two and nine times. The chain employs TRBV7-6 and TRBJ2-2; D is undetermined. CDR3 length equals 14 residues. Germline assignment: CDR1 SGHVS and CDR2 FNYEAQ. Trimming took 1 base from V and 6 from J, leaving 9 bases between them. The DNA of the CDR3 is TGTGCCAGCAGCTTAGTAGGCGTTTCCGGGGAGCTGTTTTTT. Encoded protein: CASSLVGVSGELFF.

This clonotype was counted only a few times. The chain is built from TRBV9 and TRBJ2-1; 11 positions agree with TRBD2. This CDR3 spans 15 amino acids. Per germline, CDR1 SGDLS and CDR2 YYNGEE. V shed 4 bases, J shed 8 bases, and the junction held 8 bases outside the gene matches. DNA for the CDR3: TGTGCCAGCAGCTTTACCGGGACTAGCGGCGATGAGCAGTTCTTC. Translation: CASSFTGTSGDEQFF.

This clonotype was detected a few times. The chain couples TRBV5-1 to TRBJ2-3; D gene uncertain. Per germline, CDR1 SGHRS and CDR2 YFSETQ. V dropped 4 bases and J dropped 5 bases, with 8 bases sitting between them. The CDR3 is made up of 12 amino acids. The CDR3 loop is CASSGVGDTQYF. CDR3 nucleotide sequence: TGCGCCAGCAGCGGGGTAGGAGATACGCAGTATTTT. The whole variable domain, remainder taken from reference TRBV5-1 and TRBJ2-3, is KAGVTQTPRYLIKTRGQQVTLSCSPISGHRSVSWYQQTPGQGLQFLFEYFSETQRNKGNFPGRFSGRQFSNSRSEMNVSTLELGDSALYLCASSGVGDTQYFGPGTRLTVL.

This chain links TRBV5-1 with TRBJ2-7; D remains unclear. CDR1 SGHRS and CDR2 YFSETQ come from the germline V gene. This CDR3 spans 13 amino acids. V was shortened by 2 bases and J by 3 bases, with 9 bases between the two germline ends. The CDR3 DNA follows: TGCGCCAGCAGCTTAGAGTCACGCTACGAGCAGTACTTC. Translated, it gives CASSLESRYEQYF.

This clonotype showed up just a few times. The chain combines TRBV5-5 with TRBJ2-6, with unresolved D. The V gene lost 0 bases and the J gene lost 1 base, with 8 bases spanning the gap. CDR1 SGHKS and CDR2 YYEKEE come from the germline V gene (reference sequence). There are 16 residues in the CDR3. The CDR3 region has the DNA TGTGCCAGCAGCTTGGCCGTCTTATCTGGGGCCAACGTCCTGACTTTC. Translation: CASSLAVLSGANVLTF.

In its sample, this clonotype was seen a few times. The chain joins TRBV12-3 or TRBV12-4 to TRBJ2-2; 9 positions agree with TRBD1. The CDR3 length is 16 residues. With V trimmed by 5 bases and J by 4 bases, 8 bases remained unmatched. CDR3 loop: CASSLGQGRRTGELFF. The CDR3 coding sequence is TGTGCCAGCAGTCTAGGACAGGGGAGGCGCACCGGGGAGCTGTTTTTT.